These 32 T cell receptor beta chains came from one sample sequenced in a study of cytomegalovirus exposure and HLA in healthy donors. The PCR used 60 Vbeta and 13 Jbeta primers. Measured with immunoSEQ multiplex PCR; TCRdb has only the in-frame clones, and not every one. There are 150,000 to 200,000 clones in the sample; 80% occur only once, and about 7% lies in the top ten. Material: PBMCs. The receptors stem from a man under 40 in good health and CMV-seropositive.

V is TRBV19 and J is TRBJ1-5; TRBD1 is a possible D gene (5 bases). Per the germline V gene, CDR1 is LNHDA and CDR2 is SQIVND (reference sequence). CDR3 size: 13 residues. V was pared by 3 bases and J by 5 bases, with 8 bases between. The CDR3 nucleotides read TGTGCCAGTAGTATGGGGGGAGATCAGCCCCAGCATTTT. Translating gives CASSMGGDQPQHF.

The V and J genes are TRBV6-6 and TRBJ2-5; D is undetermined. V dropped 5 bases and J dropped 5 bases, with 12 bases sitting between them. Germline assignment: CDR1 MNHNY and CDR2 SVGAGI (reference sequence). The length of the CDR3 is 13 residues. CDR3: CASSRSVVETQYF. Here the CDR3 DNA reads TGTGCCAGCAGTCGAAGCGTGGTGGAGACCCAGTACTTC.

The rearrangement links TRBV4-1 to TRBJ2-7; weak D call: TRBD2 (7 bases). The germline CDR1 and CDR2 sequences are MGHRA and YSYEKL. The CDR3 has 13 amino acids. Trimming left V 0 bases short and J 12 bases short, with 15 bases between. In DNA, the CDR3 is TGCGCCAGCAGCCAAGAGGGGGGCGCGGGGGTGTACTTC. Residues: CASSQEGGAGVYF.

The gene calls are TRBV2 and TRBJ1-4; D gene unclear. Germline V lookup: CDR1 SNHLY, CDR2 FYNNEI. V gave up 5 bases and J gave up 0 bases, with 7 bases separating them. The CDR3 spans 14 residues. The CDR3 DNA sequence: TGTGCCAGCAGTACACACACAACTAATGAAAAACTGTTTTTT. Protein sequence: CASSTHTTNEKLFF.

The gene calls are TRBV4-1 and TRBJ1-1; TRBD1 might be the D (6 bases). The CDR3 length is 13 residues. CDR1 and CDR2 from the germline V gene are MGHRA and YSYEKL. V lost 0 bases and J 8 bases, leaving 10 bases between the germline ends. The CDR3 DNA follows: TGCGCCAGCAGCCAAGAGTTAGACAGGGAAGCTTTCTTT. Translating it yields CASSQELDREAFF.

The gene calls are TRBV5-1 and TRBJ1-4; a weak D match, TRBD1 (5 bases). The CDR3 loop spans 13 amino acids. Trimming shortened V by 0 bases and J by 8 bases, and 8 bases separated the two germline ends. Germline CDR1 and CDR2: SGHRS and YFSETQ. The CDR3 is CASSLEPGEKLFF. The CDR3 DNA reads TGCGCCAGCAGCTTGGAACCAGGGGAAAAACTGTTTTTT.

This chain links TRBV5-6 with TRBJ2-1; the match to TRBD2 covers 7 bases. Unmatched junction bases numbered 14, after V lost 5 bases and J lost 6 bases. Germline CDR1 is SGHDT and CDR2 is YYEEEE. The CDR3 has 16 residues. The CDR3 region has the DNA TGTGCCAGCAGACCCGTGGTTCCGAGCGGGACCAATGAGCAGTTCTTC. Protein sequence: CASRPVVPSGTNEQFF. The variable domain in full, with the rest retrieved from reference TRBV5-6 and TRBJ2-1, is DAGVTQSPTHLIKTRGQQVTLRCSPKSGHDTVSWYQQALGQGPQFIFQYYEEEERQRGNFPDRFSGHQFPNYSSELNVNALLLGDSALYLCASRPVVPSGTNEQFFGPGTRLTVL.

This clone showed up just a few times. The V and J genes are TRBV7-9 and TRBJ2-5; 10 bases are shared with TRBD2. The CDR3 covers 14 residues. The V gene end was trimmed by 3 bases and the J gene end by 5 bases; junction bases not matched to a gene: 3. Germline-derived CDR1 and CDR2 are SEHNR and FQNEAQ (reference sequence). CDR3 in amino acids: CASSFVLAGETQYF. CDR3 in DNA: TGTGCCAGCAGCTTTGTACTAGCGGGGGAGACCCAGTACTTC.

The count of this clone is one. The rearrangement uses TRBV30 and TRBJ2-7, with D tentatively TRBD2 (5 bases). Germline V gene sequence: CDR1 GTSNPN, CDR2 SVGIG (reference sequence). The CDR3 contains 14 residues. Deletions cut 0 bases from V and 3 bases from J, with 12 bases between. CDR3 DNA: TGTGCCTGGAGTGTACTCGGACTGATCTACGAGCAGTACTTC. Its protein product is CAWSVLGLIYEQYF.

V gene TRBV2 combines with J gene TRBJ1-1; D may be TRBD1 (5 bases). Between the trimmed V and J ends, which lost 5 bases and 4 bases, there was a span of 17 bases. The CDR3 covers 15 residues. Looked up from germline, CDR1 is SNHLY and CDR2 is FYNNEI. CDR3 sequence (DNA): TGTGCCAGCAGTCAAGGGCTGGCAGGGTCCACTGAAGCTTTCTTT. Protein: CASSQGLAGSTEAFF. Supplemented by reference TRBV2 and TRBJ1-1, the full variable domain reads EPEVTQTPSHQVTQMGQEVILRCVPISNHLYFYWYRQILGQKVEFLVSFYNNEISEKSEIFDDQFSVERPDGSNFTLKIRSTKLEDSAMYFCASSQGLAGSTEAFFGQGTRLTVV.

The chain links TRBV14 to TRBJ2-1; no definite D call. The V and J ends lost 1 base and 8 bases respectively, with 9 bases between them. CDR3 size: 13 residues. In germline, CDR1 is SGHDN, CDR2 FVKESK. CDR3 region: CASSQVAPDEQFF. The CDR3 DNA follows: TGTGCCAGCAGCCAAGTCGCGCCGGATGAGCAGTTCTTC.

The chain is built from TRBV9 and TRBJ2-5; 11 nucleotides line up with TRBD2. Losses at the gene ends were 3 bases for V and 2 bases for J; bases not matched to a gene: 12. The length of the CDR3 is 18 residues. Germline lookup yields CDR1 SGDLS and CDR2 YYNGEE. CDR3 region: CASSGLAGGESVQETQYF. The CDR3 coding sequence is TGTGCCAGCAGCGGGTTAGCGGGAGGGGAGTCGGTACAAGAGACCCAGTACTTC.

The chain combines TRBV7-9 with TRBJ2-4; D not certain. Trimming removed 3 bases from V and 2 bases from J, with 14 bases in between. Per the germline V gene, CDR1 is SEHNR and CDR2 is FQNEAQ (reference sequence). The CDR3 has 16 amino acids. The CDR3 DNA sequence: TGTGCCAGCAGCTTGCCTCCCTTCGGGTCCAAAAACATTCAGTACTTC. This codes for CASSLPPFGSKNIQYF. Looking up the rest from reference TRBV7-9 and TRBJ2-4 gives the full variable domain: DTGVSQNPRHKITKRGQNVTFRCDPISEHNRLYWYRQTLGQGPEFLTYFQNEAQLEKSRLLSDRFSAERPKGSFSTLEIQRTEQGDSAMYLCASSLPPFGSKNIQYFGAGTRLSVL.

The V call is TRBV14, the J call TRBJ2-5; possible D gene TRBD1, 5 bases. CDR1 and CDR2 (germline): SGHDN, FVKESK. The CDR3 consists of 15 residues. With 4 bases removed from V and 3 bases from J, the gap between germline ends came to 15 bases. This CDR3 reads CASSPIQGAKETQYF. In DNA, the CDR3 is TGTGCCAGCAGCCCAATTCAGGGCGCGAAAGAGACCCAGTACTTC.

The V call is TRBV30, the J call TRBJ2-5; D gene ambiguous. The length of the CDR3 is 12 residues. The V and J ends lost 3 bases and 1 base respectively, with 6 bases between them. CDR1 is GTSNPN, CDR2 SVGIG, per germline (reference sequence). Here the CDR3 DNA reads TGTGCCTGGAGCCCCCGCCAAGAGACCCAGTACTTC. Its translation: CAWSPRQETQYF.

V usage is TRBV2 and J usage is TRBJ1-2; 8 nucleotides line up with TRBD1. The V and J ends lost 5 bases and 7 bases, in that order; junction bases with no gene match: 9. CDR1 SNHLY and CDR2 FYNNEI come from the germline V gene. CDR3 size: 14 residues. The CDR3 reads CASSTRTGFSGYTF. The CDR3 bases are TGTGCCAGCAGTACCCGGACAGGGTTTAGTGGCTACACCTTC.

The J gene is TRBJ2-7, the V gene TRBV18; TRBD1 agrees at 9 bases. V shed 6 bases and J 5 bases; nucleotides not matched to a gene: 5. The CDR3 extends over 13 amino acids. Germline V CDR1 and CDR2: KGHSH, LQKENI. CDR3 sequence: CASSQGTGNEQYF. CDR3 bases: TGTGCCAGCTCCCAGGGGACAGGGAACGAGCAGTACTTC.

This clone has a handful of counts. The chain carries TRBV7-3 and TRBJ1-4, with D hard to call. Germline V gene lookup returns CDR1 SGHTA and CDR2 FQGTGA. The CDR3 has 17 residues. V was cut by 3 bases and J by 0 bases, with 14 bases left in between. The CDR3 DNA is TGTGCCAGCAGCTTGGTTGCGGGTTTGACAACTAATGAAAAACTGTTTTTT. It specifies CASSLVAGLTTNEKLFF.

V gene TRBV25-1 combines with J gene TRBJ2-7, with D possibly being TRBD1 (6 bases). CDR3 length: 12 residues. The germline V gene has CDR1 MGHDK and CDR2 SYGVNS. V was clipped by 5 bases and J by 5 bases, with 10 bases between them. The CDR3 sequence is CASSLQGDEQYF. CDR3 coding DNA: TGTGCCAGCAGTTTACAGGGCGACGAGCAGTACTTC.

This clone was detected only once. The V gene is TRBV11-2, the J gene TRBJ2-7, with D possibly being TRBD2 (6 bases). Germline V CDR1 and CDR2: SGHAT, FQNNGV. Trimming removed 1 base from V and 2 bases from J, with 15 bases in between. This CDR3 is built from 16 residues. CDR3 in amino acids: CASSLAGRRGAYEQYF. The CDR3 DNA is TGTGCCAGCAGCTTAGCTGGAAGGAGGGGAGCCTACGAGCAGTACTTC.

The V gene is TRBV9, the J gene TRBJ1-3; D is uncertain. V shed 0 bases and J shed 1 base, with 14 bases lying between them. CDR3 size: 17 residues. Germline loops: CDR1 SGDLS, CDR2 YYNGEE. The CDR3 DNA sequence: TGTGCCAGCAGCGTAGCTTCCGGCGGGAGATCTGGAAACACCATATATTTT. Amino acid sequence: CASSVASGGRSGNTIYF.

This sequence joins TRBV4-3 and TRBJ2-1; 10 bases align to TRBD1. Germline V gene data show CDR1 as LGHNA and CDR2 as YSLEER. The CDR3 extends over 15 amino acids. Germline trimming cut 0 bases from V and 8 bases from J; bases unmatched to any gene: 4. The CDR3 is CASSQEGQGIDEQFF. CDR3 bases: TGCGCCAGCAGCCAAGAGGGACAGGGGATCGATGAGCAGTTCTTC.

The genes are TRBV6-1 and TRBJ2-7; 9 positions match TRBD1. The junction had 13 bases not matched to a gene; V was cut back by 2 bases and J by 5 bases. The CDR3 consists of 17 residues. Per germline, CDR1 MNHNS and CDR2 SASEGT. The CDR3 DNA reads TGTGCCAGCAGTGAATGGCCAAGAGGACAGGGGTTCAACGAGCAGTACTTC. Translated, it gives CASSEWPRGQGFNEQYF.

The chain employs TRBV27 and TRBJ2-2; the match to TRBD2 covers 14 bases. The germline V gene has CDR1 MNHEY and CDR2 SMNVEV (reference sequence). This CDR3 region has 16 residues. The junction had 5 bases not matched to a gene; V was cut back by 6 bases and J by 5 bases. CDR3 loop: CASSSGLAGETGELFF. The CDR3 coding sequence is TGTGCCAGCAGCTCGGGACTAGCGGGAGAGACCGGGGAGCTGTTTTTT.

The chain carries TRBV20-1 and TRBJ1-2, with TRBD1 identical over 7 bases. Losses at the gene ends were 5 bases for V and 7 bases for J; bases not matched to a gene: 4. CDR3 length: 11 residues. Looked up from germline, CDR1 is DFQATT and CDR2 is SNEGSKA (reference sequence). The CDR3 is CSAYRGGGYTF. The CDR3 DNA reads TGCAGTGCTTACAGGGGAGGTGGCTACACCTTC.

The chain recombines TRBV27 with TRBJ1-1; D may be TRBD1 (6 bases). Per germline, CDR1 MNHEY and CDR2 SMNVEV (reference sequence). This CDR3 has 15 residues. V lost 3 bases, J lost 0 bases, and 11 bases lay in between. CDR3 nucleotide sequence: TGTGCCAGCAGTTTCGGACAGCCGTTGAACACTGAAGCTTTCTTT. The encoded protein is CASSFGQPLNTEAFF.

This clone has just one count. This rearrangement joins TRBV6-1 to TRBJ1-2, with a tentative D call TRBD1 (5 bases). CDR1 and CDR2 (germline): MNHNS, SASEGT. This CDR3 contains 11 residues. V was clipped by 5 bases and J by 5 bases, with 6 bases between them. The DNA for the CDR3 is TGTGCCAGCAGTCCAGGGTATGGCTACACCTTC. Translating it yields CASSPGYGYTF.

V is TRBV27 and J is TRBJ1-2; D perhaps matches TRBD1 (5 bases). V lost 3 bases, J lost 4 bases, and 15 bases lay in between. The CDR3 contains 15 residues. The germline V gene has CDR1 MNHEY and CDR2 SMNVEV (reference sequence). CDR3 bases: TGTGCCAGCAGTTTCCTCCGGGGGAGATCCTATGGCTACACCTTC. Translating it yields CASSFLRGRSYGYTF.

The chain recombines TRBV5-1 with TRBJ1-1; TRBD1 matches 7 bases. This CDR3 is 14 amino acids long. Germline V gene lookup returns CDR1 SGHRS and CDR2 YFSETQ. The V segment lost 4 bases and the J segment 1 base; nucleotides outside the gene matches: 4. This CDR3 reads CASSQDRPNTEAFF. As DNA, the CDR3 is TGCGCCAGCAGCCAGGACAGGCCGAACACTGAAGCTTTCTTT.

The chain has TRBV6-5 and TRBJ1-2; TRBD1 aligns across 10 bases. Germline V CDR1 and CDR2: MNHEY, SVGAGI. CDR3 length equals 15 residues. V gave up 2 bases and J gave up 8 bases; unmatched junction bases: 8. The CDR3 spells CASSYPGQGTEGYTF. CDR3 coding DNA: TGTGCCAGCAGTTACCCGGGACAGGGGACCGAAGGCTACACCTTC.

This chain joins TRBV5-4 and TRBJ2-6, with D tentatively TRBD1 (6 bases). This CDR3 has 15 amino acids. The germline V gene has CDR1 SGHNT and CDR2 YYREEE (reference sequence). V was clipped by 8 bases and J by 0 bases, with 12 bases between them. CDR3 residues: CASTGTRSGANVLTF. The CDR3 coding sequence is TGTGCCAGTACAGGGACCCGCTCTGGGGCCAACGTCCTGACTTTC.

J is TRBJ1-1 and V is TRBV25-1, with D unclear. The germline gives CDR1 MGHDK, CDR2 SYGVNS. The CDR3 is 12 amino acids. Trimming took 1 base from V and 8 from J, leaving 8 bases between them. The DNA for the CDR3 is TGTGCCAGCAGTGAATTTGGCTTAGAAGCTTTCTTT. Protein product: CASSEFGLEAFF.